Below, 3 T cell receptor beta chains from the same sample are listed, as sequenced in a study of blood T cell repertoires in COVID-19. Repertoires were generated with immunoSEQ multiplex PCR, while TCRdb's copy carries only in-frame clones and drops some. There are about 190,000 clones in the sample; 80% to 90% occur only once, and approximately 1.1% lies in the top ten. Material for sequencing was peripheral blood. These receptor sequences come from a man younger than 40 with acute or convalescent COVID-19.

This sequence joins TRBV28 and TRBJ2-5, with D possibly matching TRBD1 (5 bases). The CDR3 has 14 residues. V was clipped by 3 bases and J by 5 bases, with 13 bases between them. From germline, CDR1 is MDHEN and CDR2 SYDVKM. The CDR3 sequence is CASSFGQGGETQYF. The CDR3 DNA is TGTGCCAGCAGTTTTGGGCAGGGTGGGGAGACCCAGTACTTC.

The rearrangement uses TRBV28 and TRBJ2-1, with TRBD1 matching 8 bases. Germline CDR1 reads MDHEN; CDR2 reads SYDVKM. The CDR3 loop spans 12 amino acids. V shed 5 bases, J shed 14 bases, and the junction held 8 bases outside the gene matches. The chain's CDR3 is CASSLGQGSKFF. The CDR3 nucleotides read TGTGCCAGCAGTCTCGGACAGGGAAGTAAGTTCTTC.

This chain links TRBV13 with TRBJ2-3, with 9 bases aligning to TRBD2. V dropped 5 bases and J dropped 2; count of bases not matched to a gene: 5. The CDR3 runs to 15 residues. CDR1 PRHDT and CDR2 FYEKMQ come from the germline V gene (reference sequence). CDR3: CASSTRLADTDTQYF. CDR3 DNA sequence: TGTGCCAGCAGCACAAGACTAGCGGACACAGATACGCAGTATTTT.